This TCR beta chain came from a study of cytomegalovirus exposure and HLA in healthy donors. Study-level results: TCR beta chains numbering 164 were designated cytomegalovirus-associated.

This CDR3 has 16 amino acids. J was trimmed by 5 bases and V by 0 bases; bases with no gene match: 9. Germline CDR1 and CDR2: SGHDT and YYEEEE. PCR amplification relied on 60 Vbeta primers (plus 13 Jbeta primers). Assay used: immunoSEQ multiplex PCR; TCRdb lists only in-frame clones, some missing. The sample has 150,000 to 200,000 clones; around three quarters are singletons. The sample holds one count of this clone. Its specificity is not known. Sequenced: PBMCs. The chain has TRBV5-6 and TRBJ1-2, with 8 bases identical to TRBD1. The source is a woman in her 40s in good health and CMV-seronegative. The CDR3 DNA sequence: TGTGCCAGCAGCTTGGTAGGGACAGGCGGCAGGTATGGCTACACCTTC. It translates to CASSLVGTGGRYGYTF. Supplemented by reference TRBV5-6 and TRBJ1-2, the full variable domain reads DAGVTQSPTHLIKTRGQQVTLRCSPKSGHDTVSWYQQALGQGPQFIFQYYEEEERQRGNFPDRFSGHQFPNYSSELNVNALLLGDSALYLCASSLVGTGGRYGYTFGSGTRLTVV.